The entry below describes one T cell receptor beta chain. Its antigen is unknown. With 2 bases removed from V and 5 bases from J, the gap between germline ends came to 23 bases. This CDR3 spans 18 amino acids. Germline lookup yields CDR1 SGDLS and CDR2 YYNGEE. This sample stems from a study of T cells in tuberculosis. Study-level information: This South African cohort compared adolescents with or without latent tuberculosis against adults with active tuberculosis. General observations from the study: GMM-specific TCRs were nearer to active tuberculosis alpha repertoires, suggesting expansion.

Some clones are missing from TCRdb's copy, which holds only in-frame ones; the method was immunoSEQ multiplex PCR. The sample lists tens of thousands of clones, about 97% occurring once. The specimen was PBMCs. V gene TRBV9 combines with J gene TRBJ2-1, with D perhaps matching TRBD2 (7 bases). This TCR derives from a donor between 10 and 29 years old with latent tuberculosis or without tuberculosis infection. The CDR3 spells CASSVSMAGARPNNEQFF. CDR3 nucleotide sequence: TGTGCCAGCAGCGTCAGCATGGCGGGGGCCCGACCTAACAATGAGCAGTTCTTC.